The TCR beta chain described here comes from a study of lymphopenia after photon versus proton radiotherapy. The method was immunoSEQ multiplex PCR; TCRdb's version includes in-frame clones alone and lacks a portion of them. The repertoire holds roughly 61,000 clones, with about 85% as singletons. The CDR3 has 15 amino acids. CDR1 and CDR2 (germline): SGDLS, YYNGEE. V gave up 0 bases and J gave up 1 base, with 10 bases separating them. As to this clone: The antigen remains unidentified.

Study-wide points: Relative stability marked proton patients; photon patients lost diversity and naive cells. In patients who died, overall survival fell as post-nadir TCR diversity dropped more. Better survival with proton therapy was suggested as possible, not demonstrated.

This sequence joins TRBV9 and TRBJ2-5, with D possibly matching TRBD2 (5 bases). The sample in question was peripheral blood, obtained from a patient treated with proton-based radiotherapy. The origin of this receptor is an elderly man with esophageal cancer. The DNA for the CDR3 is TGTGCCAGCAGCGTAGGAGGGCGGGCCCAAGAGACCCAGTACTTC. This gives the protein CASSVGGRAQETQYF. Full variable domain (remainder filled in from reference TRBV9 and TRBJ2-5): DSGVTQTPKHLITATGQRVTLRCSPRSGDLSVYWYQQSLDQGLQFLIQYYNGEERAKGNILERFSAQQFPDLHSELNLSSLELGDSALYFCASSVGGRAQETQYFGPGTRLLVL.